This T cell receptor beta chain came from a study of T cells in tuberculosis. Study overall: A South African cohort included IGRA-negative adolescents, latently infected IGRA-positive adolescents and adults with active tuberculosis.

About this clone itself: Antigen unknown.

Repertoires were generated with immunoSEQ multiplex PCR, while TCRdb's copy carries only in-frame clones and drops some. This table holds 35,000 to 45,000 clones, 90% to 95% found once. At study entry, adolescents had tuberculin skin tests and IGRA screening. This CDR3 contains 16 residues. V lost 1 base and J 2 bases, leaving 14 bases between the germline ends. Per germline, CDR1 LGHNA and CDR2 YNFKEQ. Points from the study as a whole: Smaller alpha distances in active tuberculosis partly reflected shorter CDR3-alpha lengths.

The specimen was PBMCs. The V call is TRBV4-2, the J call TRBJ1-1; D uncertain. The sequence derives from a donor aged 10-30 years with latent tuberculosis or without tuberculosis infection. Some clones in this sample may be carry-over from other donors' samples. The CDR3 region is CASSQGVEDLNTEAFF. CDR3 DNA sequence: TGTGCCAGCAGCCAAGGGGTGGAAGACTTAAACACTGAAGCTTTCTTT.